This TCR beta chain originates from a study of OX40 agonist ivuxolimab in advanced cancers. Repertoires were generated with immunoSEQ multiplex PCR, while TCRdb's copy carries only in-frame clones and drops some. The sample shows about 76,000 clones, around 85% of them seen only once. This clone was recorded once. Its antigen remains unknown. Study results and caveats: With doses of 0.1 to 3.0 mg/kg, CD4+ and CD8+ blood T cells had undergone clonal expansion by week 6. Not determined was the antigen specificity of the expanded peripheral T cells.

The CDR3 sequence is 17 residues long. Germline CDR1 is SGHAT and CDR2 is FQDESV (reference sequence). Trimming stripped 5 bases from V and 1 base from J, with 20 bases between. This chain links TRBV11-1 with TRBJ1-1; D ambiguous. The receptor was derived from an adult with an advanced solid tumor such as melanoma, head and neck, liver or kidney cancer. The starting material was CD4+ or CD8+ T cells sorted from blood, obtained in a trial of the OX40 agonist ivuxolimab. CDR3 sequence reads: CASSPSWRVLRNTEAFF. DNA of the CDR3: TGTGCCAGCAGCCCCTCCTGGCGGGTACTACGGAACACTGAAGCTTTCTTT.